This T cell receptor beta chain appears in the sequencing data of a study of blood T cells in healthy people across ages. Study-wide points: Bulk PBMC profiling left naive and antigen-experienced comparisons inconclusive.

The CDR3 consists of 17 residues. Per germline, CDR1 MDHEN and CDR2 SYDVKM. The germline V and J ends were trimmed by 4 bases and 2 bases, with 19 bases remaining between them. For the second PCR, which ran for about 6 to 11 cycles, a sample-barcoded 5' primer and a J-beta primer mix were used. The authors tagged each cDNA molecule using a template-switch adaptor with 12 random nucleotides. Per sample, CDR3-containing paired-end reads numbered at least 3 million. One entry per CDR3 protein, called by TCRdb with MiXCR from the 5' RACE reads. Among fewer than 900,000 distinct CDR3 sequences listed, roughly 34% were seen once. This clonotype was detected a few times. Its antigen is unknown.

V gene TRBV28 combines with J gene TRBJ2-3; D is unclear. The sequenced sample consisted of blood. The sequence was collected from a man aged 18-30 years in good health. CDR3: CASSWVPRISSTDTQYF. In DNA form, the CDR3 reads TGTGCCAGCAGTTGGGTGCCAAGGATATCTTCCACAGATACGCAGTATTTT. Full variable domain (outside the CDR3, taken from reference TRBV28 and TRBJ2-3): DVKVTQSSRYLVKRTGEKVFLECVQDMDHENMFWYRQDPGLGLRLIYFSYDVKMKEKGDIPEGYSVSREKKERFSLILESASTNQTSMYLCASSWVPRISSTDTQYFGPGTRLTVL.